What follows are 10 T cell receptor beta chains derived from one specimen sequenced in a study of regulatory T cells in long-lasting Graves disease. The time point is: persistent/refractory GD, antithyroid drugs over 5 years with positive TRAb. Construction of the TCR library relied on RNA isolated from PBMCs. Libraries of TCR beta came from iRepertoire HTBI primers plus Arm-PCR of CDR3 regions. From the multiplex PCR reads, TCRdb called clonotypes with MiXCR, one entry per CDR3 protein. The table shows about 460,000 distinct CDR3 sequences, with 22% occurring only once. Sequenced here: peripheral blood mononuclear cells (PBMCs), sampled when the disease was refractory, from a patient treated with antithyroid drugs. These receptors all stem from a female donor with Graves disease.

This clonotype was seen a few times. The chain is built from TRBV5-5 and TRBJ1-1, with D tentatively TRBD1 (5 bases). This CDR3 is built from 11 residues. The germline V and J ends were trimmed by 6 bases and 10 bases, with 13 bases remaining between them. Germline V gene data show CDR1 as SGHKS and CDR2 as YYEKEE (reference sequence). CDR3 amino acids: CASTLGDVAFF. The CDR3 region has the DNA TGTGCCAGCACCCTGGGGGATGTAGCTTTCTTT.

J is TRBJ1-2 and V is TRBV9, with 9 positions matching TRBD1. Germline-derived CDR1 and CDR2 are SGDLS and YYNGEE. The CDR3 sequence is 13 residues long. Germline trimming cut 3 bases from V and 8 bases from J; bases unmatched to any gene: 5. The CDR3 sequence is CASSAQGAWGYTF. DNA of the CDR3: TGTGCCAGCAGCGCACAGGGGGCTTGGGGCTACACCTTC.

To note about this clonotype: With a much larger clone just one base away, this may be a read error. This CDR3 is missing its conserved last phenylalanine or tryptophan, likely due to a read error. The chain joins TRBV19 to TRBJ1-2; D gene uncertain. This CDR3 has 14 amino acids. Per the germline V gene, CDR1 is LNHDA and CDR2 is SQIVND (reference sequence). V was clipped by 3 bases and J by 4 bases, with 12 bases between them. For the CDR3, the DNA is TGTGCCAGTAGTATCGGAGGGCTTGGCTATGGCTACACCCTC. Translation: CASSIGGLGYGYTL.

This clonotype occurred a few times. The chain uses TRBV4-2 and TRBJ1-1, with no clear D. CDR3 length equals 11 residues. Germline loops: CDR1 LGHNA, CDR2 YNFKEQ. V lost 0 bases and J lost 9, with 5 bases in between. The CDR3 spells CASSQEGQAFF. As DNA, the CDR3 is TGTGCCAGCAGCCAAGAGGGTCAAGCTTTCTTT.

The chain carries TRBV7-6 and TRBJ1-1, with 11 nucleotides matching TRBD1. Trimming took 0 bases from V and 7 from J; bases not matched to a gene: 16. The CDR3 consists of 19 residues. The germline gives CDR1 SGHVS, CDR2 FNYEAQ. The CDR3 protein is CASSLALDPGQGVGDEAFF. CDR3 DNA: TGTGCCAGCAGCTTAGCTTTGGATCCGGGACAGGGGGTTGGTGATGAAGCTTTCTTT.

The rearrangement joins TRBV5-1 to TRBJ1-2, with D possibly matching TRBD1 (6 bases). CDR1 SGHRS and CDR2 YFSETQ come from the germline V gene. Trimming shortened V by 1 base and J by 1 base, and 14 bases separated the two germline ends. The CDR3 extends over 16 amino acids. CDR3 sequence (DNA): TGCGCCAGCAGCTTGCGCAGGGGCGTTAATAACTATGGCTACACCTTC. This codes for CASSLRRGVNNYGYTF.

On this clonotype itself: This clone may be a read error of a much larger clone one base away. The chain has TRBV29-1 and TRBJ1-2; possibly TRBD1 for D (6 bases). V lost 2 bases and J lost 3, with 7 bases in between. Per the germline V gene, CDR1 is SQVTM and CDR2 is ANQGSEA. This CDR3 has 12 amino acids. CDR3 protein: CSVESGDYGYTF. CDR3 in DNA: TGCAGCGTTGAATCAGGGGACTATGGCTACACCTTC.

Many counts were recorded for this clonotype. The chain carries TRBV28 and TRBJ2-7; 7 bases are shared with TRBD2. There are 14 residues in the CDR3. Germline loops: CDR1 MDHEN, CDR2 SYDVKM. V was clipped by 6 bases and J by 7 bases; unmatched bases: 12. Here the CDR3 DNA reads TGTGCCAGCAGCTCGGGAGGCCTACTACGGGAGCAGTACTTC. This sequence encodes CASSSGGLLREQYF.

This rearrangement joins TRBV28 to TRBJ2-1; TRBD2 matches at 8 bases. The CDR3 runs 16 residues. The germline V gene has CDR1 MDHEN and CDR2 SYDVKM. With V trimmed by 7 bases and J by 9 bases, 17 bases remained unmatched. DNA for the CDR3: TGTGCCAGCATCCCGTCGACTAACGGGAGGGCCACTGAGCAGTTCTTC. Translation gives CASIPSTNGRATEQFF.

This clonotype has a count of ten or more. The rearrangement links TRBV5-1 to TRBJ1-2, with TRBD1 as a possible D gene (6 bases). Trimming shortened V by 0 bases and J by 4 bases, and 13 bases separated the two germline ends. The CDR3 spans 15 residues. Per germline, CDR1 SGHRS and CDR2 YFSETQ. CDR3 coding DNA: TGCGCCAGCAGCTTGGGCGCAGGGGAGGGCTATGGCTACACCTTC. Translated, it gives CASSLGAGEGYGYTF.